This T cell receptor beta chain was recorded in a study of PD-L1 blockade in urothelial cancer (dated by TCRdb to about 2017). For the study in its entirety: Therapy was started in 2014 for all patients, and atezolizumab 1,200 mg was administered intravenously every 3 weeks. Twenty-nine patients had pretreatment blood TCR-seq, some 24 had at least one posttreatment blood collection, and some 24 had tumor TCR-seq. Progression-free survival longer than 6 months counted as durable clinical benefit, and TCR features were additionally tested against both progression-free and overall survival. Durable clinical benefit was achieved by nine patients but not by the remaining 20. An ECOG performance status of 0 or 1 was recorded for the patients, and 0 to 3 prior chemotherapy regimens had been received by the patients. TCR sequencing covered pretreatment tumor samples and matched, serially collected peripheral blood taken before and after atezolizumab treatment. Blood samples gave a median of about 130,000 T cells and tens of thousands of unique TCRs, with a median clonality of approximately 0.08. Somatic, immune and clinical correlates of response to PD-L1 blockade with atezolizumab in urothelial cancer were the focus of an exploratory multi-omic analysis. Twenty-five of 29 patients were identified as males with urothelial cancer of bladder origin, and a prior smoking history was reported by 18 of 29 patients. In the same patients who had TCR sequencing, pretreatment tumors also underwent whole exome sequencing and RNA sequencing. Blood samples were analyzed at two time points: 3 weeks after treatment start (second dose) and 6 weeks after treatment start. Paper-wide results and their limitations: Improved progression-free and overall survival was found to be associated with pretreatment peripheral blood TCR clonality below the median. Because the sample size was small (n of about 29) and many exploratory analyses were performed, the results are intended to be hypothesis-generating. Patients with durable benefit showed greater expansion of tumor-associated TCR clones in peripheral blood 3 weeks after starting treatment (n = 22, p = 0.022).

The CDR3 contains 14 residues, cysteine and phenylalanine counted. The retained sequence is limited to the CDR3, 42 bases, with the frame set at the first base. From a lookup of the germline V gene, CDR1 and CDR2 are MNHEY and SVGAGI. V is pared back by 7 bases and J by 7 bases, with 20 bases lying between the germline termini. Synthetic TCR analog templates were spiked into each PCR to estimate absolute template abundance from read counts. The immunoSEQ assay used bias-controlled V and J gene primers to amplify TCRbeta CDR3 regions from genomic DNA. Rearranged TCRbeta segments were sequenced at approximately 20X coverage. As for the original processing: Sequencing errors were corrected by clustering, and CDR3s were annotated against IMGT so that V, D and J genes could be assigned. Out-of-frame and stop-codon sequences were excluded, and only productive TCRbeta rearrangements were used in downstream analyses. Clonality was calculated as one minus the Shannon entropy normalized by the log of the number of unique productive sequences. Fisher's exact test with Benjamini-Hochberg correction, at a threshold of adjusted p below 0.01, was used to find clones that differed between time points or between blood and tumor. TCRdb stores this immuneACCESS table with in-frame sequences only. Part of the clones is absent; in the studies checked, under half of the shortfall reflects unresolved V genes, and no reason is known for the rest. V, J and clone size are taken as reported in that table, and D and trimming were inferred from the DNA itself. The sample table holds over 35,000 clones, of which approximately 93% were seen once. The leading ten clones occupy about 11% of the sample.

As to this clone: Its antigen remains undetermined. Per-base quality was not reported, and no clone a single base away is much larger than it.

This specimen's time point label, per the study, means: pretreatment peripheral blood. A cohort of around 29 patients with locally advanced or metastatic urothelial carcinoma, treated at Memorial Sloan Kettering on a trial protocol, was included. Peripheral blood mononuclear cells were collected from each patient pretreatment and during treatment, giving between 1 and 8 total time points per patient. The Qiagen DNeasy Blood extraction kit was used to purify genomic DNA from total PBMCs and tumor samples. PBMCs were collected pretreatment and during treatment and were isolated and stored as previously described.

This chain is built from TRBV6-5 and TRBJ2-7; TRBD1 is a weak D gene call, 5 bases matching. The specimen was PBMCs, collected around atezolizumab (anti-PD-L1) treatment. The source is a woman aged 60 to 75 with urothelial cancer. This receptor carries the CDR3 CASTSLGESGEQYF. Read as DNA, the sequence is TGTGCCAGCACATCCCTAGGGGAATCGGGTGAGCAGTACTTC.